This T cell receptor (beta chain) was captured by sequencing in a study of blood T cells in healthy people across ages. PCR was performed a second time for about 6 to 12 cycles using a sample-barcoded 5' primer and a J-beta primer mix. TCRdb reprocessed the 5' RACE reads with MiXCR, giving one entry per CDR3 protein. The sample holds approximately 1,700,000 distinct CDR3 sequences, about two fifths seen once. About this clonotype itself: Its antigen remains unidentified.

Germline loops: CDR1 MNHEY, CDR2 SVGEGT. This CDR3 spans 12 amino acids. Trimming took off 4 bases at V and 9 bases at J, with 10 bases between the two ends. Study results and limitations: No conclusive comparison of naive versus antigen-experienced cells was possible with unsorted PBMCs.

Sequencing was done on a sample of blood. This receptor was obtained from a human donor in good health. The chain uses TRBV6-2 or TRBV6-3 and TRBJ2-1; tentative D call: TRBD1 (6 bases). The CDR3, as DNA: TGTGCCAGCAGTTTGGGGGCGAGTGAGCAGTTCTTC. Its protein product is CASSLGASEQFF.